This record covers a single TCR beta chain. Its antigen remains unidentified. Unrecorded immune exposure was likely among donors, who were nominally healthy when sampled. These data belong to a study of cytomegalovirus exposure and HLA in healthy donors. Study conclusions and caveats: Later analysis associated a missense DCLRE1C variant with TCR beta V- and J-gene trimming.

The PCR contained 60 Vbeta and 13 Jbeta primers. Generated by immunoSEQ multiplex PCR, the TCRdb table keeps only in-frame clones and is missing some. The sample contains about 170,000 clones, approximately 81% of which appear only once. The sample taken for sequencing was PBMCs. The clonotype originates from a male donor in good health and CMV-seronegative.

CDR3 sequence: CASSVEPAGGFNEQFF. The DNA for the CDR3 is TGTGCCAGCAGCGTAGAGCCAGCGGGGGGGTTCAATGAGCAGTTCTTC. The chain employs TRBV9 and TRBJ2-1, with 10 bases that match TRBD2. The CDR3 extends over 16 amino acids. The germline CDR1 and CDR2 sequences are SGDLS and YYNGEE. Unmatched junction bases numbered 6, after V lost 0 bases and J lost 6 bases. The whole variable domain, remainder taken from reference TRBV9 and TRBJ2-1, is DSGVTQTPKHLITATGQRVTLRCSPRSGDLSVYWYQQSLDQGLQFLIQYYNGEERAKGNILERFSAQQFPDLHSELNLSSLELGDSALYFCASSVEPAGGFNEQFFGPGTRLTVL.